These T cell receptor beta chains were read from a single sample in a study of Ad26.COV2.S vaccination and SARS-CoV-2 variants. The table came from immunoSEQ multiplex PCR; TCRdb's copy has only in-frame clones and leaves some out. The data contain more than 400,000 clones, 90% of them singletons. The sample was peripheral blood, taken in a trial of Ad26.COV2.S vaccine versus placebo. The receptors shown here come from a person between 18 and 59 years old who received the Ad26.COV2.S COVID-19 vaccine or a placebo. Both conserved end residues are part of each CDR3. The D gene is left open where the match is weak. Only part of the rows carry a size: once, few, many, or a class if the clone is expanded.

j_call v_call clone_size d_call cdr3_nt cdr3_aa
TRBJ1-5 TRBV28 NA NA TGTGCCAGCAGTCATTACGGGGAACCTCAGCCCCAGCATTTT CASSHYGEPQPQHF
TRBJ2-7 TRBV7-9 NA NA TGTGCCAGCAGCTTAAAGTTTGCGGGCGAGCAGTACTTC CASSLKFAGEQYF
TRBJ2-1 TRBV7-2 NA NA TGTGCCAGCTCCTCCTTCGACAAGACCTACAATGAGCAGTTCTTC CASSSFDKTYNEQFF
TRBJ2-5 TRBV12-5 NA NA TGTGCTAGTGGCCCCTCCGGGGGCGAGACCCAGTACTTC CASGPSGGETQYF
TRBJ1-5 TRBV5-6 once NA TGTGCCAGCAGCTTTGCCGGACAGTTTAAGCCCCAGCATTTT CASSFAGQFKPQHF
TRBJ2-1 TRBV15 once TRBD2 TGTGCCACCAGCAGCACCGGGACTAGCAAGAATGAGCAGTTCTTC CATSSTGTSKNEQFF
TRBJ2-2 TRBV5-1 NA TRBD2 TGCGCCAGTTCTATAAGAGCGGGAGGCACCGGGGAGCTGTTTTTT CASSIRAGGTGELFF
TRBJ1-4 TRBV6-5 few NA TGTGCCAGCAGTTCCCGACTGGGGCAGGCGGGTGAAAAACTGTTTTTT CASSSRLGQAGEKLFF
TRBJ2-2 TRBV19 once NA TGTGCCAGTAGTATATCACAGGTCCCCACCGGGGAGCTGTTTTTT CASSISQVPTGELFF
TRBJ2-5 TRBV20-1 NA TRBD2 TGCAGTGCTAGTTTAAGACTAGCGGGAGCCCCGTACCAAGAGACCCAGTACTTC CSASLRLAGAPYQETQYF
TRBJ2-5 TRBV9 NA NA TGTGCCAGCAGCGTAGGGGACCTAGGAGAGACCCAGTACTTC CASSVGDLGETQYF
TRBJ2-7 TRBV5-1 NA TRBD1 TGCGCCAGCAGCCGTACAGGGGCGCGGACCTACGAGCAGTACTTC CASSRTGARTYEQYF
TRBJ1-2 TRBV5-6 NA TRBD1 TGTGCCAGCAGCTTCGGGGACAGCTCGCTAGGAGGCTACACCTTC CASSFGDSSLGGYTF
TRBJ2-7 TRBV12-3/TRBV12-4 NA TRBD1 TGTGCCAGCAGTTTCAGGGGGCTCGACGAGCAGTACTTC CASSFRGLDEQYF
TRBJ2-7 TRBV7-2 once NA TGTGCCAGCAGCTTAGCGCCCGTCACCCAGCAGTACTTC CASSLAPVTQQYF
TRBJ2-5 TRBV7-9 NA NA TGTGCCAGCAGCTTTCTAAGGAGGGGGGGAGAGACCCAGTACTTC CASSFLRRGGETQYF
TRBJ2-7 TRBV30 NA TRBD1 TGTGCCTGGAGTGTACGAGACAGGGACGAGCAGTACTTC CAWSVRDRDEQYF
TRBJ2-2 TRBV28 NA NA TGTGCCAGCAGTTTTAGGGGGGGCTGGACCGGGGAGCTGTTTTTT CASSFRGGWTGELFF
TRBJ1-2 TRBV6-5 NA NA TGTGCCAGCAGCCGTCTATTAGGGCATGGCTACACCTTC CASSRLLGHGYTF
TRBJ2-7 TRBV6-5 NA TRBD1 TGTGCCAGCAGAACCGGGACAGGGGCGGCATACGAGCAGTACTTC CASRTGTGAAYEQYF
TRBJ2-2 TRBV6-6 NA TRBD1 TGTGCCTGGGGACAGGGTGACACCGGGGAGCTGTTTTTT CAWGQGDTGELFF
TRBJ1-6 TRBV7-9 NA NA TGTGCCAGCAGCTTAGGAGACGGGACAATAATTCCCCTCCACTTT CASSLGDGTIIPLHF
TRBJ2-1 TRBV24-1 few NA TGTGCCACCAGTGATGTACCGGGACTGGGAAATGAGCAGTTCTTC CATSDVPGLGNEQFF
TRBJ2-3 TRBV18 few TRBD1 TGTGCCAGCTCACCTCGGACAGGGAGCACAGATACGCAGTATTTT CASSPRTGSTDTQYF
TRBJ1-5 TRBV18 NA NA TGTGCCAGCTCAACAACAGGGAATAGCAATCAGCCCCAGCATTTT CASSTTGNSNQPQHF
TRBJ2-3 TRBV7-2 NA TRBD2 TGTGCCAGCAGCTTAGGGAATAGCGGGAGCACAGATACGCAGTATTTT CASSLGNSGSTDTQYF
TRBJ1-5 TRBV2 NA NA TGTGCCAGCTCGCAGGGGAATATTGGCAATCAGCCCCAGCATTTT CASSQGNIGNQPQHF